This TCR beta chain was recovered during a study of blood T cell repertoires in COVID-19 (TCRdb year 2020). Describing the broader study: Collaborator samples came from the United States, Italy and Spain and covered acute and convalescent phases of COVID-19. The material from the prospective study consisted of cDNA or gDNA derived from T cells, B-cell-depleted T cells, or PBMCs. Deeply sampled blood TCRbeta repertoires from subjects exposed to, actively infected with, or recovered from COVID-19 were included in the dataset. The repertoires were released in a freely available public database meant as a resource for research on the immune response to SARS-CoV-2. The samples were drawn from the first 160 participants of the ongoing ImmuneRACE study and from over a thousand subjects provided by 6 global collaborators. Nearly every sample came with metadata listing a de-identified subject ID, COVID-19 status, age in years and sex. Where available, HLA class I and class II types were taken from metadata supplied by the sample provider and were not determined by assay-based typing.

The full study reports these points: The quantity of clinical and demographic metadata differed by source and by participant and was supplied without curation.

Details on this clone: Its specific antigen is unknown. Base qualities are not recorded, but no much larger clone differs from it by a single base.

Collaborating institutions collected whole blood in K2EDTA tubes following their own protocols. For TCRbeta analysis, collaborator samples were shipped as frozen whole blood, as isolated PBMCs, or as DNA extracted from either sample type. TCRbeta CDR3 regions were amplified from genomic DNA using the immunoSEQ Assay, a bias-controlled multiplex PCR. In the source study's methods: The number of nucleated cells in each sample was estimated by amplification of reference gene primers within the assay. To quantify the absolute abundance of each unique TCRbeta CDR3 rearrangement, sequence reads were collapsed and filtered. For each sample, productive Simpson clonality was calculated by taking the square root of Simpson's diversity index across productive rearrangements. TCRdb obtained this table from immuneACCESS and retained in-frame rearrangements with V and J assigned. These tables miss some clones; where compared with another copy, unresolved V genes account for less than half of the shortfall, and the remainder is unexplained. V and J calls and clone size are copied from that table; D and trimming were computed from the DNA. For this sample the table gives some 68,000 clones, of which 75% to 90% were detected only once. The top ten constitute 2.7% of the sample.

The CDR3 runs 15 residues from the cysteine to the phenylalanine. The entry retains the CDR3 DNA only, 45 bases that are in frame from base 1. The V end gives up 6 bases and the J end 7 bases, leaving 12 bases in the junction not matched to a gene. CDR1 and CDR2 (LNHDA, SQIVND) derive from the germline V gene (reference sequence). Sequenced material: peripheral blood. The receptor was derived from a man aged 50 to 60 with acute or convalescent COVID-19. The chain links TRBV19 with TRBJ2-1; TRBD2 agrees with 7 junctional bases. The CDR3 region reads CASRLGRGGGNEQFF. The nucleotide sequence is TGTGCCAGTAGACTAGGGAGGGGTGGGGGTAATGAGCAGTTCTTC.